These 8 T cell receptor beta chains originate from one sample sequenced in a study of blood T cell repertoires in COVID-19. Profiling relied on immunoSEQ multiplex PCR, and the TCRdb table lists in-frame clones only, not all of them. The repertoire holds 120,000 or so clones, with around 85% as singletons. Sequenced material: peripheral blood. Receptor source: a man in his 70s who had recovered from COVID-19.

The gene calls are TRBV5-1 and TRBJ2-7; D may be TRBD2 (7 bases). The CDR3 loop spans 14 amino acids. V was pared by 0 bases and J by 5 bases, with 12 bases between. The germline V gene has CDR1 SGHRS and CDR2 YFSETQ. For the CDR3, the DNA is TGCGCCAGCAGCTTGGTGGCGGGGGCGCACGAGCAGTACTTC. It codes for CASSLVAGAHEQYF.

The chain has TRBV4-1 and TRBJ1-5, with 7 bases fitting TRBD1. The CDR3 is 14 residues long. Germline V lookup: CDR1 MGHRA, CDR2 YSYEKL. V was pared by 4 bases and J by 2 bases, with 2 bases of the junction left unmatched. CDR3 amino acids: CASSPGTGNQPQHF. CDR3 DNA: TGCGCCAGCAGCCCGGGGACAGGCAATCAGCCCCAGCATTTT.

The chain recombines TRBV3-1 (or the pseudogene TRBV3-2) with TRBJ2-1; D remains unclear. V gave up 4 bases and J gave up 5 bases, with 12 bases separating them. The CDR3 is 14 amino acids. CDR1 and CDR2 (germline): LGHDT, YNNKEL (reference sequence). The CDR3 coding sequence is TGTGCCAGCAGCCGAAAGACACGAAACAATGAGCAGTTCTTC. Its protein product is CASSRKTRNNEQFF.

The rearrangement uses TRBV27 and TRBJ2-2, with a tentative D call TRBD2 (7 bases). Germline V gives CDR1 MNHEY, CDR2 SMNVEV (reference sequence). The length of the CDR3 is 14 residues. V was pared by 6 bases and J by 4 bases, with 12 bases between. The CDR3 region is CASSRGGVTGELFF. The CDR3 coding sequence is TGTGCCAGCAGCCGAGGGGGGGTCACCGGGGAGCTGTTTTTT.

CDR3 sequence reads: CASSLGGLIYNEQFF. Here the CDR3 DNA reads TGCGCCAGCAGCTTGGGGGGGCTTATCTACAATGAGCAGTTCTTC. The chain couples TRBV5-1 to TRBJ2-1; possible D gene TRBD1, 6 bases. Between the trimmed V and J ends, which lost 0 bases and 3 bases, there was a span of 10 bases. Germline V lookup: CDR1 SGHRS, CDR2 YFSETQ. This CDR3 region has 15 residues.

The chain uses TRBV10-3 and TRBJ1-5, with 7 positions matching TRBD1. CDR3 length: 13 amino acids. The ends lost 7 bases at V and 4 bases at J; junction bases unmatched: 4. Germline V gives CDR1 ENHRY, CDR2 SYGVKD. The CDR3 protein is CAITGTVNQPQHF. CDR3 coding DNA: TGTGCCATCACCGGGACAGTTAATCAGCCCCAGCATTTT.

V usage is TRBV5-4 and J usage is TRBJ2-5, with TRBD2 identical over 8 bases. Per the germline V gene, CDR1 is SGHNT and CDR2 is YYREEE (reference sequence). This CDR3 is built from 15 residues. Germline trimming cut 2 bases from V and 5 bases from J; bases unmatched to any gene: 8. The CDR3: CASSLLRAGEETQYF. CDR3 in DNA: TGTGCCAGCAGCTTACTGAGAGCGGGAGAGGAGACCCAGTACTTC.

In this sample, this clone turned up a few times. The V gene is TRBV19, the J gene TRBJ1-2; TRBD1 is a possible D gene (5 bases). The germline V gene encodes CDR1 LNHDA and CDR2 SQIVND (reference sequence). The V and J ends lost 5 bases and 7 bases respectively, with 14 bases between them. The length of the CDR3 is 13 residues. CDR3 sequence: CASSVYRDSGYTF. The CDR3 coding sequence is TGTGCCAGTAGTGTTTATCGCGACAGTGGCTACACCTTC. The variable domain in full, with the rest retrieved from reference TRBV19 and TRBJ1-2, is DGGITQSPKYLFRKEGQNVTLSCEQNLNHDAMYWYRQDPGQGLRLIYYSQIVNDFQKGDIAEGYSVSREKKESFPLTVTSAQKNPTAFYLCASSVYRDSGYTFGSGTRLTVV.